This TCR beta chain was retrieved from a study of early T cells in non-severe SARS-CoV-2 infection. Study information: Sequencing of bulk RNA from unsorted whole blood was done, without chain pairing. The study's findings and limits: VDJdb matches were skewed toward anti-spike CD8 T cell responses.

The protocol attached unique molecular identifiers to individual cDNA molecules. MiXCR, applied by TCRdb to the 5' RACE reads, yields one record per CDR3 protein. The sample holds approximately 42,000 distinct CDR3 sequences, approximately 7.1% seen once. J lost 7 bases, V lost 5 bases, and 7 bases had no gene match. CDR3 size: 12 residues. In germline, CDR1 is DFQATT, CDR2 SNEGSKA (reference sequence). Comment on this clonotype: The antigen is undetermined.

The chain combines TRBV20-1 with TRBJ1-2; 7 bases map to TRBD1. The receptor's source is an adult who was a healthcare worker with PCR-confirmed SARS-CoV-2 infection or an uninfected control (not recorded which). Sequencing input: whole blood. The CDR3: CSAATGLRGYTF. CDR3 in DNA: TGCAGTGCTGCGACAGGGCTGCGTGGCTACACCTTC.